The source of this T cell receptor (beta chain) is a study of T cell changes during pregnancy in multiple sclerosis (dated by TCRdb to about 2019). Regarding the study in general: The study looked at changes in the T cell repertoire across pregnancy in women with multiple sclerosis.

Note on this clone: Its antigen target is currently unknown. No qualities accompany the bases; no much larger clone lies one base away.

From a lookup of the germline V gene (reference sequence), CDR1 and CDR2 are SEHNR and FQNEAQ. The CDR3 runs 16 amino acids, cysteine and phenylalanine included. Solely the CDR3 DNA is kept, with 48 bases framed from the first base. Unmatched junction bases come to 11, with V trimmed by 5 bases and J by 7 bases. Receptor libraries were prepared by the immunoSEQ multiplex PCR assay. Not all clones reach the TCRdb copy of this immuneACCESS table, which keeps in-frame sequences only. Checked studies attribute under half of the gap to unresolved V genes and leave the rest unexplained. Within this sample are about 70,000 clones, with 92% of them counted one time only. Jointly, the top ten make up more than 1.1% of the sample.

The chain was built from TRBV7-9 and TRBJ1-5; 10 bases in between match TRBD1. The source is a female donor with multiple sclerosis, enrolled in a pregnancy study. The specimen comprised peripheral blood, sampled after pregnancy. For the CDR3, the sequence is CASSPSTGTGAQPQHF. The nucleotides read TGTGCCAGCAGCCCAAGTACGGGGACAGGGGCCCAGCCCCAGCATTTT.